The 5 T cell receptor beta chains below all came from one sample that was sequenced in a study of blood T cell repertoires in COVID-19 (dated by TCRdb to the early 2020s). Libraries were prepared through the immunoSEQ multiplex PCR assay. Imported from immuneACCESS, the table was reduced by TCRdb to in-frame sequences with V and J called. These copies leave out some clones; in studies compared against another copy, an unresolved V gene accounts for under half, and the cause of the remainder is not known. This sample is represented by fewer than 500,000 clones; 86% of them were singletons. The ten biggest clones cover 1.4% of the sample. The sequencing input was peripheral blood. The receptors shown here come from a woman in her thirties with active or convalescent COVID-19.

The chain is built from TRBV11-2 and TRBJ2-3; D uncertain. The CDR3 length is 14 residues. Trimming cost V 5 bases and J 1 base, with 10 bases left between them. The V gene's germline CDR1 is SGHAT and CDR2 FQNNGV. The CDR3 loop is CASSQLQGTDTQYF. The DNA for the CDR3 is TGTGCCAGCAGCCAATTACAAGGCACAGATACGCAGTATTTT.

The V and J genes are TRBV4-1 and TRBJ2-7, with a weak D call TRBD1 (6 bases). The length of the CDR3 is 13 residues. The germline CDR1 and CDR2 sequences are MGHRA and YSYEKL. V was shortened by 4 bases and J by 2 bases, with 9 bases between the two germline ends. CDR3 DNA sequence: TGCGCCAGCAGCCTACAGGGTCCCTACGAGCAGTACTTC. Encoded protein: CASSLQGPYEQYF.

The chain couples TRBV5-1 to TRBJ2-7, with a weak D call TRBD2 (6 bases). This CDR3 spans 14 amino acids. Trimming pared 4 bases from V and 2 bases from J, leaving 13 bases between. The germline V gene encodes CDR1 SGHRS and CDR2 YFSETQ. In nucleotides, the CDR3 is TGCGCCAGCAGCCGAGGGACTTCCACCTACGAGCAGTACTTC. It translates to CASSRGTSTYEQYF.

This clone was detected a few times. V is TRBV18 and J is TRBJ1-2; unclear D gene. This CDR3 comprises 16 residues. Germline V gene lookup returns CDR1 KGHSH and CDR2 LQKENI. V gave up 2 bases and J gave up 4 bases, with 17 bases separating them. The CDR3 reads CASSPTSSEPFYGYTF. The CDR3 DNA is TGTGCCAGCTCACCAACTTCCTCGGAGCCCTTCTATGGCTACACCTTC. Filled out from reference TRBV18 and TRBJ1-2, the complete variable domain reads NAGVMQNPRHLVRRRGQEARLRCSPMKGHSHVYWYRQLPEEGLKFMVYLQKENIIDESGMPKERFSAEFPKEGPSILRIQQVVRGDSAAYFCASSPTSSEPFYGYTFGSGTRLTVV.

This sequence joins TRBV6-5 and TRBJ2-1, with 7 nucleotides matching TRBD1. CDR1 and CDR2 from the germline V gene are MNHEY and SVGAGI. CDR3 length: 14 amino acids. With 2 bases clipped from V and 8 bases from J, the junction kept 6 bases outside the gene matches. The CDR3 reads CASSYDRVYDEQFF. The CDR3 region has the DNA TGTGCCAGCAGTTACGACAGGGTTTACGATGAGCAGTTCTTC.